The 26 T cell receptor beta chains given below trace back to one sample, sequenced in a study of TIL therapy for anti-PD-1-resistant metastatic lung cancer. The time point here: pre-treatment sample, taken before nivolumab and TIL therapy. The libraries were made with immunoSEQ v3. Using immunoSEQ multiplex PCR, the repertoire was profiled, and TCRdb retains in-frame clones only, with some absent. The sample holds around 16,000 clones, over 65% seen once. Sequenced here: blood, sampled at baseline. These receptors were obtained from a person aged 25 to 80 with non-small cell lung cancer.

The chain carries TRBV4-2 and TRBJ2-2; 9 bases are a match to TRBD1. With 5 bases clipped from V and 6 bases from J, the junction kept 7 bases outside the gene matches. This CDR3 contains 15 residues. Germline lookup yields CDR1 LGHNA and CDR2 YNFKEQ. The CDR3 nucleotides are TGTGCCAGCAGCTGGGGACAGGGTGGCCCCGGGGAGCTGTTTTTT. It codes for CASSWGQGGPGELFF.

The rearrangement joins TRBV4-3 to TRBJ1-1; no firm D call. The CDR3 spans 14 residues. V lost 0 bases and J 9 bases, leaving 14 bases between the germline ends. Germline V gene sequence: CDR1 LGHNA, CDR2 YSLEER. DNA of the CDR3: TGCGCCAGCAGCCAAGATTTGGAGTCAAGAAAAGCTTTCTTT. Residues: CASSQDLESRKAFF.

This clone appeared a few times. The chain employs TRBV5-4 and TRBJ1-1; the match to TRBD1 covers 7 bases. The ends lost 1 base at V and 0 bases at J; junction bases unmatched: 0. The CDR3 sequence is 14 residues long. Germline loops: CDR1 SGHNT, CDR2 YYREEE (reference sequence). CDR3 amino acids: CASSLQGVNTEAFF. The CDR3 bases are TGTGCCAGCAGCTTGCAGGGGGTGAACACTGAAGCTTTCTTT.

This rearrangement joins TRBV25-1 to TRBJ2-1; 9 bases are a match to TRBD1. The CDR3 sequence is 15 residues long. V lost 4 bases to trimming and J lost 5 bases; unmatched junction nucleotides: 6. Germline V gives CDR1 MGHDK, CDR2 SYGVNS. The CDR3 DNA sequence: TGTGCCAGCAGTGGGGACAGGGCGTATGACAATGAGCAGTTCTTC. Protein: CASSGDRAYDNEQFF.

The chain has TRBV11-3 and TRBJ2-6, with D unclear. Between the trimmed V and J ends, which lost 0 bases and 1 base, there was a span of 4 bases. CDR1 and CDR2 from the germline V gene are SGHNT and YENEEA. The CDR3 spans 15 residues. The CDR3 spells CASSLDGSGANVLTF. DNA for the CDR3: TGTGCCAGCAGCTTAGATGGGTCTGGGGCCAACGTCCTGACTTTC.

The rearrangement links TRBV7-9 to TRBJ2-7; no clear D. The germline V and J ends were trimmed by 6 bases and 6 bases, with 12 bases remaining between them. Germline assignment: CDR1 SEHNR and CDR2 FQNEAQ (reference sequence). This CDR3 contains 12 residues. CDR3 in DNA: TGTGCCAGCAGTTACCCAACGGGCGAGCAGTACTTC. Its translation is CASSYPTGEQYF.

The rearrangement links TRBV11-1 to TRBJ2-2, with TRBD1 matching 7 bases. CDR3 size: 15 residues. Trimming at V came to 5 bases and at J to 5 bases, leaving 8 bases not matched to a gene. Per germline, CDR1 SGHAT and CDR2 FQDESV (reference sequence). The CDR3 region has the DNA TGTGCCAGCAGCGACTCGACAGGGTGGACCGGGGAGCTGTTTTTT. It specifies CASSDSTGWTGELFF. The complete variable domain, with remaining parts taken from reference TRBV11-1 and TRBJ2-2, reads EAEVAQSPRYKITEKSQAVAFWCDPISGHATLYWYRQILGQGPELLVQFQDESVVDDSQLPKDRFSAERLKGVDSTLKIQPAELGDSAMYLCASSDSTGWTGELFFGEGSRLTVL.

The CDR3, as DNA: TGTGCCAGTAGTATTCAAGCAGGAGGAGGACAGCCCCAGCATTTT. This gives the protein CASSIQAGGGQPQHF. The chain links TRBV19 to TRBJ1-5, with D uncertain. V lost 3 bases and J 7 bases, leaving 16 bases between the germline ends. Germline loops: CDR1 LNHDA, CDR2 SQIVND (reference sequence). The CDR3 runs to 15 residues. Drawing the rest from reference TRBV19 and TRBJ1-5, the complete variable domain is DGGITQSPKYLFRKEGQNVTLSCEQNLNHDAMYWYRQDPGQGLRLIYYSQIVNDFQKGDIAEGYSVSREKKESFPLTVTSAQKNPTAFYLCASSIQAGGGQPQHFGDGTRLSIL.

The chain links TRBV6-5 to TRBJ2-7, with 7 bases that match TRBD1. The V gene end was trimmed by 9 bases and the J gene end by 3 bases; junction bases not matched to a gene: 14. Looked up from germline, CDR1 is MNHEY and CDR2 is SVGAGI. The length of the CDR3 is 15 residues. DNA of the CDR3: TGTGCCAGAAATACGTCGGGACAGCCATGCTACGAGCAGTACTTC. Translating it yields CARNTSGQPCYEQYF.

J is TRBJ2-7 and V is TRBV29-1; 12 bases align to TRBD1. The CDR3 contains 13 residues. Trimming took 7 bases from V and 3 from J; bases not matched to a gene: 4. The V gene's germline CDR1 is SQVTM and CDR2 ANQGSEA. The CDR3 protein is CSAGTGGFYEQYF. Written as DNA, the CDR3 is TGCAGCGCCGGGACAGGGGGCTTCTACGAGCAGTACTTC.

The genes are TRBV20-1 and TRBJ2-1; D is ambiguous. Germline lookup yields CDR1 DFQATT and CDR2 SNEGSKA (reference sequence). Between the trimmed V and J ends, which lost 3 bases and 13 bases, there was a span of 10 bases. This CDR3 region has 10 residues. The CDR3 here is CSASMVYQFF. In nucleotides, the CDR3 is TGCAGTGCTAGTATGGTTTACCAGTTCTTC.

Only a few counts were recorded for this clone. The chain has TRBV5-1 and TRBJ1-1, with 7 bases that match TRBD1. Trimming at V came to 7 bases and at J to 0 bases, leaving 3 bases not matched to a gene. CDR1 and CDR2 (germline): SGHRS, YFSETQ. The CDR3 extends over 13 amino acids. The CDR3 DNA reads as TGCGCCAGCCGACAGGGACTGAACACTGAAGCTTTCTTT. This translates into CASRQGLNTEAFF.

V and J are TRBV27 and TRBJ2-1; TRBD2 aligns across 10 bases. Germline CDR1 MNHEY, CDR2 SMNVEV (reference sequence). J lost 5 bases, V lost 3 bases, and 7 bases had no gene match. This CDR3 is 16 amino acids long. CDR3 in DNA: TGTGCCAGCAGTTTGTTGCTAGCGGGGGACAACAATGAGCAGTTCTTC. It codes for CASSLLLAGDNNEQFF.

This rearrangement joins TRBV11-3 to TRBJ1-5, with no clear D. V was shortened by 3 bases and J by 0 bases, with 9 bases between the two germline ends. This CDR3 spans 15 amino acids. CDR1 is SGHNT and CDR2 is YENEEA in the germline V gene. The CDR3 DNA follows: TGTGCCAGCAGCTTGGCGGCGTATAGCAATCAGCCCCAGCATTTT. Translated, it gives CASSLAAYSNQPQHF.

The chain carries TRBV7-9 and TRBJ1-4; 7 bases line up with TRBD1. This CDR3 comprises 14 residues. The germline gives CDR1 SEHNR, CDR2 FQNEAQ (reference sequence). V was pared by 1 base and J by 5 bases, with 1 base of the junction left unmatched. The CDR3 DNA is TGTGCCAGCAGCTTAGGGGACAGAAATGAAAAACTGTTTTTT. It yields the protein CASSLGDRNEKLFF.

The V and J genes are TRBV5-1 and TRBJ2-1, with 8 bases that match TRBD1. Germline loops: CDR1 SGHRS, CDR2 YFSETQ. V dropped 4 bases and J dropped 5; count of bases not matched to a gene: 8. This CDR3 spans 15 amino acids. CDR3 in DNA: TGCGCCAGCAGCCCAACGGACAGGGAAAACAATGAGCAGTTCTTC. Its translation: CASSPTDRENNEQFF.

By share of the sample, this clone is hyperexpanded. The chain recombines TRBV7-2 with TRBJ2-2; D remains ambiguous. Germline loops: CDR1 SGHTA, CDR2 FQGNSA. The CDR3 is made up of 14 amino acids. The ends were cut back, 1 base at V and 1 base at J, with 4 bases in the middle. The CDR3 here is CASSLVGNTGELFF. For the CDR3, the DNA is TGTGCCAGCAGCTTAGTAGGGAACACCGGGGAGCTGTTTTTT.

This chain connects TRBV2 to TRBJ2-2, with D possibly being TRBD1 (6 bases). Looked up from germline, CDR1 is SNHLY and CDR2 is FYNNEI. The CDR3 is 14 residues long. V lost 4 bases and J 5 bases, leaving 11 bases between the germline ends. The CDR3 DNA reads TGTGCCAGCAGTGGAGGGGGATGGACCGGGGAGCTGTTTTTT. Translating it yields CASSGGGWTGELFF.

The chain carries TRBV7-6 and TRBJ2-1, with 9 bases aligning to TRBD2. Germline CDR1 reads SGHVS; CDR2 reads FNYEAQ. The length of the CDR3 is 16 residues. V lost 1 base to trimming and J lost 5 bases; unmatched junction nucleotides: 6. The CDR3 nucleotides read TGTGCCAGCAGCTTAGAGTTAGCGGGGGACCACAATGAGCAGTTCTTC. It encodes CASSLELAGDHNEQFF. Variable domain in full (rest from reference TRBV7-6 and TRBJ2-1): GAGVSQSPRYKVTKRGQDVALRCDPISGHVSLYWYRQALGQGPEFLTYFNYEAQQDKSGLPNDRFSAERPEGSISTLTIQRTEQRDSAMYRCASSLELAGDHNEQFFGPGTRLTVL.

This rearrangement joins TRBV5-1 to TRBJ1-4; TRBD1 might be the D (5 bases). The CDR3 is 16 amino acids. The germline gives CDR1 SGHRS, CDR2 YFSETQ. V lost 3 bases to trimming and J lost 7 bases, with 19 bases between them. The CDR3 DNA follows: TGCGCCAGCAGCTGGGCCGGGAGTAGGGGAAGTGAAAAACTGTTTTTT. It specifies CASSWAGSRGSEKLFF.

CDR3 bases: TGTGCCAGCAGCCCCCAAGACTGGAGCCAAGAGACCCAGTACTTC. This encodes CASSPQDWSQETQYF. The chain recombines TRBV9 with TRBJ2-5; D is unresolved. Trimming shortened V by 4 bases and J by 1 base, and 14 bases separated the two germline ends. This CDR3 is 15 amino acids long. Germline lookup yields CDR1 SGDLS and CDR2 YYNGEE.

The rearrangement uses TRBV7-8 and TRBJ1-1, with D maybe TRBD1 (6 bases). The CDR3 extends over 13 amino acids. Germline-derived CDR1 and CDR2 are SGHVS and FQNEAQ. The V gene lost 4 bases and the J gene lost 1 base, with 7 bases spanning the gap. CDR3 sequence reads: CASSSTGNTEAFF. The CDR3 DNA reads TGTGCCAGCAGCTCGACAGGGAACACTGAAGCTTTCTTT.

The V gene is TRBV19, the J gene TRBJ2-7; 7 bases align to TRBD2. The CDR3 spans 12 residues. Trimming cost V 5 bases and J 3 bases; bases outside gene matches: 1. The germline CDR1 and CDR2 sequences are LNHDA and SQIVND (reference sequence). Here the CDR3 reads CASSGGGYEQYF. CDR3 bases: TGTGCCAGTAGTGGGGGGGGCTACGAGCAGTACTTC.

This chain connects TRBV7-2 to TRBJ1-2; TRBD1 might be the D (6 bases). CDR1 SGHTA and CDR2 FQGNSA come from the germline V gene. The CDR3 spans 18 residues. V was shortened by 2 bases and J by 1 base, with 20 bases between the two germline ends. CDR3 nucleotide sequence: TGTGCCAGCAGCTTAAATGACAGGTCCATAGCATTTAACTATGGCTACACCTTC. This codes for CASSLNDRSIAFNYGYTF.

The rearrangement uses TRBV4-2 and TRBJ2-2, with TRBD2 identical over 11 bases. The CDR3 loop spans 18 amino acids. The ends lost 3 bases at V and 6 bases at J; junction bases unmatched: 12. Germline V gene lookup returns CDR1 LGHNA and CDR2 YNFKEQ. CDR3 DNA: TGTGCCAGCAGCCAGGATATAGCGGGGGGGCGTACGGCCGGGGAGCTGTTTTTT. Protein sequence: CASSQDIAGGRTAGELFF.

The chain carries TRBV7-9 and TRBJ1-4; the match to TRBD1 covers 11 bases. The CDR3 spans 15 residues. From germline, CDR1 is SEHNR and CDR2 FQNEAQ (reference sequence). Trimming at V came to 4 bases and at J to 5 bases, leaving 3 bases not matched to a gene. The CDR3 here is CASSWTGGQNEKLFF. CDR3 in DNA: TGTGCCAGCAGCTGGACAGGGGGCCAAAATGAAAAACTGTTTTTT. The entire variable domain, with the rest obtained from reference TRBV7-9 and TRBJ1-4, is as follows: DTGVSQNPRHKITKRGQNVTFRCDPISEHNRLYWYRQTLGQGPEFLTYFQNEAQLEKSRLLSDRFSAERPKGSFSTLEIQRTEQGDSAMYLCASSWTGGQNEKLFFGSGTQLSVL.